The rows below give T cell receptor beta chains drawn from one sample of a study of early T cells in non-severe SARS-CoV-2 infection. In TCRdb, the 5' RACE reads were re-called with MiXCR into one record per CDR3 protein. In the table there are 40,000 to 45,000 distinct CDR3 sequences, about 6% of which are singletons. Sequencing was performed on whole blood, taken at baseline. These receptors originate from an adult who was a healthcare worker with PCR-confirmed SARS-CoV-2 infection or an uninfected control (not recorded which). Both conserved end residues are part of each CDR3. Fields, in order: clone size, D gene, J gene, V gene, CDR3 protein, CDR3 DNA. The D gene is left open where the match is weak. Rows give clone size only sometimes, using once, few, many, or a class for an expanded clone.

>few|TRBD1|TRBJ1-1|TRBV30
CAWIRDRNTEAFF
TGTGCCTGGATTCGGGACAGGAACACTGAAGCTTTCTTT
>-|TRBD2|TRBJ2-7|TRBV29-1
CSVAGLAGRSSYEQYF
TGCAGCGTTGCCGGACTAGCGGGGCGCAGCTCCTACGAGCAGTACTTC
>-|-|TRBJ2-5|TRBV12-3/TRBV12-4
CASSPGASRETQYF
TGTGCCAGCAGTCCTGGGGCTTCTAGAGAGACCCAGTACTTC
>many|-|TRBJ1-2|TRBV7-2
CASSYFRGPNYGYTF
TGTGCCAGCAGTTATTTCAGGGGTCCTAACTATGGCTACACCTTC
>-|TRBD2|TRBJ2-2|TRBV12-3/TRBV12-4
CASGTSGSAGELFF
TGTGCCAGCGGGACTAGCGGGAGCGCCGGGGAGCTGTTTTTT
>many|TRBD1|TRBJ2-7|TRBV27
CASSFLRDRAEQYF
TGTGCCAGCAGTTTCCTCCGGGACAGGGCCGAGCAGTACTTC
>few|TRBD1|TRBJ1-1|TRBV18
CASSQRDRMNTEAFF
TGTGCCAGCTCACAACGGGACAGGATGAACACTGAAGCTTTCTTT
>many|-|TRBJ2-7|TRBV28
CASTLRRQGYEQYF
TGTGCCAGCACTCTCCGACGTCAGGGGTACGAGCAGTACTTC
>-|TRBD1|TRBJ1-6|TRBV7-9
CASSWDSHNSPLHF
TGTGCCAGCAGCTGGGACAGCCATAATTCACCCCTCCACTTT
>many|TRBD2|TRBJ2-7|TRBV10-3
CAISPLAGGTYEQYF
TGTGCCATCAGTCCCCTAGCGGGGGGGACCTACGAGCAGTACTTC
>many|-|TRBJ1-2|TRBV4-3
CASSQVGQGPIYGYTF
TGCGCCAGCAGCCAAGTTGGGCAGGGCCCAATCTATGGCTACACCTTC
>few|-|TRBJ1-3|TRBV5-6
CASSLYGDSHGNTIYF
TGTGCCAGCAGCTTGTATGGAGACAGCCATGGAAACACCATATATTTT
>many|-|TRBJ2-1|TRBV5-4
CASSRTVSSYNEQFF
TGTGCCAGCAGTCGGACGGTCAGCTCCTACAATGAGCAGTTCTTC
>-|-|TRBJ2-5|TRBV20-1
CSARDLPKETQYF
TGCAGTGCCAGGGACTTACCTAAAGAGACCCAGTACTTC
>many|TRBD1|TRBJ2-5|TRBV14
CASSQRSGQRFQETQYF
TGTGCCAGCAGCCAAAGATCGGGACAGCGATTCCAAGAGACCCAGTACTTC
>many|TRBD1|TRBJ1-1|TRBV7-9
CASSLGRQGAEAFF
TGTGCCAGCAGCTTAGGTCGACAGGGGGCTGAAGCTTTCTTT
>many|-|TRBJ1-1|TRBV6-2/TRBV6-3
CASSSYTTRRNTEAFF
TGTGCCAGCAGTTCGTACACTACACGGCGGAACACTGAAGCTTTCTTT
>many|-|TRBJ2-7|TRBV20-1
CSARALTESSYEQYF
TGCAGTGCTAGAGCTCTCACGGAGAGCTCCTACGAGCAGTACTTC
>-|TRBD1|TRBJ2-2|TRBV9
CASAILTGDTGELFF
TGTGCCAGCGCTATCCTGACAGGGGACACCGGGGAGCTGTTTTTT
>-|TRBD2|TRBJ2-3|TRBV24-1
CATSDSARGAEDTQYF
TGTGCCACCAGTGATTCGGCGCGGGGGGCTGAAGATACGCAGTATTTT
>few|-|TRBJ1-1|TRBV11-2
CASSNFQGHSNTEAFF
TGTGCCAGCAGCAACTTTCAAGGACACTCGAACACTGAAGCTTTCTTT
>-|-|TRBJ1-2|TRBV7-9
CASSLFEQGYTF
TGTGCCAGCAGCTTGTTCGAACAGGGCTACACCTTC
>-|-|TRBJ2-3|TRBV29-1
CSVEAGGADTQYF
TGCAGCGTTGAAGCTGGGGGAGCAGATACGCAGTATTTT
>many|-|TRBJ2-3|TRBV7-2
CASSLRAAGRTDTQYF
TGTGCCAGCAGCCTCAGGGCGGCTGGCCGCACAGATACGCAGTATTTT
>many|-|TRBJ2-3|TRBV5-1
CASSQGRDTQYF
TGCGCCAGCAGCCAGGGGCGGGATACGCAGTATTTT
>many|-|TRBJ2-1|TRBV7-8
CASSHKEGPYNEQFF
TGTGCCAGCAGCCATAAGGAGGGACCCTACAATGAGCAGTTCTTC
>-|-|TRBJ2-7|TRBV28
CASTRGLFYEQYF
TGTGCCAGTACAAGGGGGTTGTTTTACGAGCAGTACTTC
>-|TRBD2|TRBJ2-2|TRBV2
CASSLAGGDTGELFF
TGTGCCAGCAGTCTAGCGGGGGGAGACACCGGGGAGCTGTTTTTT
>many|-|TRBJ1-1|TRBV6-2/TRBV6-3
CASSYTVNTEAFF
TGTGCCAGCAGTTATACAGTGAACACTGAAGCTTTCTTT
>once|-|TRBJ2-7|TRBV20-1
CSAMDYRVPYEQYF
TGCAGTGCTATGGACTACAGGGTGCCCTACGAGCAGTACTTC
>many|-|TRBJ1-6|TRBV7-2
CASSLNPPTRGRDDNSPLHF
TGTGCCAGCAGCTTAAATCCCCCTACACGGGGCCGGGATGATAATTCACCCCTCCACTTT
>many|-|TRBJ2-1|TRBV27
CASSSGGSYNEQFF
TGTGCCAGCAGTTCTGGGGGGTCCTACAATGAGCAGTTCTTC
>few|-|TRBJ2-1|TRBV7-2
CASSLMGVVYNEQFF
TGTGCCAGCAGCTTAATGGGGGTAGTTTACAATGAGCAGTTCTTC
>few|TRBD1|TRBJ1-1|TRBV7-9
CASSKTGTGVAEAFF
TGTGCCAGCAGCAAGACCGGGACAGGGGTTGCTGAAGCTTTCTTT
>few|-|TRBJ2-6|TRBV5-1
CASQVDGSGANVLTF
TGCGCCAGCCAAGTTGATGGCTCTGGGGCCAACGTCCTGACTTTC
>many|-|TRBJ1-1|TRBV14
CASSQDLWRGSERTEAFF
TGTGCCAGCAGCCAAGATCTTTGGAGGGGGAGTGAGAGAACTGAAGCTTTCTTT
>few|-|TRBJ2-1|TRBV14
CASSLGSTEQFF
TGTGCCAGCAGCCTGGGAAGTACTGAGCAGTTCTTC
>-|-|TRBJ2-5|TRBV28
CASSPSPAYQETQYF
TGTGCCAGCAGTCCCTCACCAGCGTACCAAGAGACCCAGTACTTC
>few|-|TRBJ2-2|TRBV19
CASSLVVGELFF
TGTGCCAGTAGTTTAGTCGTCGGGGAGCTGTTTTTT
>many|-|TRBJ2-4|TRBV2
CASGGIAKNIQYF
TGTGCCAGCGGGGGCATAGCCAAAAACATTCAGTACTTC
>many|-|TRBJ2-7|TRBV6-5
CASTEHYEQYF
TGTGCCAGCACAGAACACTACGAGCAGTACTTC
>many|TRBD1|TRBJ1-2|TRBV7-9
CASSFGQGAGYTF
TGTGCCAGCAGCTTTGGACAGGGTGCCGGCTACACCTTC
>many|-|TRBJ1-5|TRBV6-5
CASKMRGEQPQHF
TGTGCCAGCAAAATGAGGGGGGAACAGCCCCAGCATTTT
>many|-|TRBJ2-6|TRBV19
CATLGQRYSGANVLTF
TGTGCCACCCTCGGACAGAGATACTCTGGGGCCAACGTCCTGACTTTC
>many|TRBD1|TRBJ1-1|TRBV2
CASSRDSNTEAFF
TGTGCCAGCAGTAGGGACAGCAACACTGAAGCTTTCTTT
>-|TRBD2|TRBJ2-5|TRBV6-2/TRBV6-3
CASSRRTSEETQYF
TGTGCCAGCAGCCGACGGACTAGTGAAGAGACCCAGTACTTC
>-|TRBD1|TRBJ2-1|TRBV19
CASTPLQGGMGNEQFF
TGTGCCAGTACCCCCCTACAAGGGGGCATGGGTAATGAGCAGTTCTTC
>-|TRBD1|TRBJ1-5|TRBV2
CASRGGQGVSGNQPQHF
TGTGCCAGCAGGGGCGGACAGGGGGTCTCGGGCAATCAGCCCCAGCATTTT
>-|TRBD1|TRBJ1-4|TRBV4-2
CASSQAGGTNEKLFF
TGTGCCAGCAGCCAAGCAGGGGGAACTAATGAAAAACTGTTTTTT
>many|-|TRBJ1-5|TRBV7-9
CASSLVMGNNQPQHF
TGTGCCAGCAGCCTTGTGATGGGGAACAATCAGCCCCAGCATTTT
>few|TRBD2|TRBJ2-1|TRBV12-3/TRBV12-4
CASSLPWVAGAYNEQFF
TGTGCCAGCAGTTTGCCCTGGGTAGCGGGGGCTTACAATGAGCAGTTCTTC
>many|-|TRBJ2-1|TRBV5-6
CASSSGYNEQFF
TGTGCCAGCAGCTCAGGGTACAATGAGCAGTTCTTC
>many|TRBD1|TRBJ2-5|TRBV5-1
CASSLAVGTGGVKTQYF
TGCGCCAGCAGCTTGGCCGTCGGGACAGGGGGCGTGAAGACCCAGTACTTC
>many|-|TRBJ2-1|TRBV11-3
CASSLGIEYNEQFF
TGTGCCAGCAGTCTTGGAATAGAATACAATGAGCAGTTCTTC
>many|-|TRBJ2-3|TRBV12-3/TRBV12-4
CASSLGVGRGADTQYF
TGTGCCAGCAGTTTGGGAGTAGGGCGGGGTGCAGATACGCAGTATTTT
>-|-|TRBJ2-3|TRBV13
CASSLRSLARADTQYF
TGTGCCAGCAGCTTACGCTCGCTAGCCCGGGCAGATACGCAGTATTTT
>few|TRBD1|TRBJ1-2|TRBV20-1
CSIPTGATNYGYTF
TGCAGCATACCGACAGGGGCGACGAACTATGGCTACACCTTC
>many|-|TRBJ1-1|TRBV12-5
CASGPPTQGRGNTEAFF
TGTGCTAGTGGTCCCCCCACGCAGGGGCGAGGGAACACTGAGGCTTTCTTT
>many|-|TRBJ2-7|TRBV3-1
CASSQANYEQYF
TGTGCCAGCAGCCAGGCGAACTACGAGCAGTACTTC
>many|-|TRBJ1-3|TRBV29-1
CSVEAGVRNTIYF
TGCAGCGTTGAAGCGGGGGTCAGAAACACCATATATTTT